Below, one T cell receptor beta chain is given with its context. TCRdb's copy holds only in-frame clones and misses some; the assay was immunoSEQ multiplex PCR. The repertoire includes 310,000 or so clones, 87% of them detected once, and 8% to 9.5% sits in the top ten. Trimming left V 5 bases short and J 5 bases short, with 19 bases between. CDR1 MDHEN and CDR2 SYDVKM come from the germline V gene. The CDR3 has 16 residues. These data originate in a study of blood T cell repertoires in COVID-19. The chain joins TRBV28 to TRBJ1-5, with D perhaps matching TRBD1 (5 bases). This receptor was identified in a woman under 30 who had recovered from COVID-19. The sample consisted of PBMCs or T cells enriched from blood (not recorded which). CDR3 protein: CASSPGQGQPDQPQHF. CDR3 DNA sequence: TGTGCCAGCAGTCCCGGCCAGGGTCAACCCGATCAGCCCCAGCATTTT.